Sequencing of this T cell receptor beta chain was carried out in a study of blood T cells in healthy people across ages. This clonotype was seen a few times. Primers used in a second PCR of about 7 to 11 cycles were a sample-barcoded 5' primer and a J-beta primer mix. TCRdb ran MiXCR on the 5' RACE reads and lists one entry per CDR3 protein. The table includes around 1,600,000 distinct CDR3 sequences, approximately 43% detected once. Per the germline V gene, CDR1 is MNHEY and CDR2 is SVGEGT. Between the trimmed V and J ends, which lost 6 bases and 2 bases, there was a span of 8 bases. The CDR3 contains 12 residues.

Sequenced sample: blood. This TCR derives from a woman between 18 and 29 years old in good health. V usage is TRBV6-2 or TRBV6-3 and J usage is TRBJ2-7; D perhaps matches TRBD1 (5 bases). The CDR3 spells CASRTAAYEQYF. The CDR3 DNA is TGTGCCAGCAGGACAGCAGCCTACGAGCAGTACTTC.